This entry features one T cell receptor (beta chain) sequence. The data are from a study of blood T cell repertoires in COVID-19. Study summary: From the United States, Italy and Spain came samples of acute and convalescent COVID-19. PBMCs, B-cell-depleted T cells, or T cells were the source of the cDNA or gDNA that made up the material.

CDR3 length: 15 residues. Trimming cost V 2 bases and J 4 bases; bases outside gene matches: 4. Germline assignment: CDR1 LGHDT and CDR2 YNNKEL (reference sequence). Original data processing: Reference gene primer amplification yielded estimated nucleated cell counts. Measured with immunoSEQ multiplex PCR; TCRdb has only the in-frame clones, and not every one. Clonal size and the V and J genes are those of that table, whereas D and trimming came from the DNA. Seen here are approximately 50,000 clones, around 80% observed once, and the top ten hold roughly 27%. This chain joins TRBV3-1 (or the pseudogene TRBV3-2) and TRBJ2-1; 8 bases are a match to TRBD2. The receptor was isolated from a man aged 65 to 85 with acute or convalescent COVID-19. The sequenced sample was peripheral blood. The CDR3 coding sequence is TGTGCCAGCAGCCAACAAAGCGGGAGTTACAATGAGCAGTTCTTC. Translation: CASSQQSGSYNEQFF.